Presented here are 15 T cell receptor beta chains from one specimen sequenced in a study of CD8+CD57+ T cells in acquired aplastic anemia. Profiles of TCR beta VDJ and CDR3 were generated from a genomic DNA template. Using its own MiXCR run on the reads, TCRdb lists one record per CDR3 protein. This table holds under 500,000 distinct CDR3 sequences, approximately 33% found once. An expansion of CD8+CD57+ cells by flow cytometry had been shown in patients chosen for sequencing. Material for sequencing was sorted CD4+, CD8+, or CD8+CD57+ T cells (not recorded which) from PBMCs. The receptors come from a human donor with aplastic anemia.

The V and J genes are TRBV7-9 and TRBJ2-5; D unclear. In germline, CDR1 is SEHNR, CDR2 FQNEAQ (reference sequence). The CDR3 has 14 residues. Trimming removed 3 bases at V and 4 bases at J, with 12 bases between. CDR3 amino acids: CASSFSTDAETQYF. Written as DNA, the CDR3 is TGTGCCAGCAGCTTTTCAACGGATGCAGAGACCCAGTACTTC.

In this sample, this clonotype turned up a few times. The rearrangement links TRBV11-2 to TRBJ1-6, with D tentatively TRBD1 (5 bases). The V end was cut by 5 bases, the J end by 5 bases, with 13 bases between. The CDR3 contains 15 residues. Germline V CDR1 and CDR2: SGHAT, FQNNGV. In DNA form, the CDR3 reads TGTGCCAGCAGCCAGGTCAGGGTTAATAATTCACCCCTCCACTTT. The encoded protein is CASSQVRVNNSPLHF. Combining the CDR3 with reference TRBV11-2 and TRBJ1-6 gives the whole variable domain EAGVAQSPRYKIIEKRQSVAFWCNPISGHATLYWYQQILGQGPKLLIQFQNNGVVDDSQLPKDRFSAERLKGVDSTLKIQPAKLEDSAVYLCASSQVRVNNSPLHFGNGTRLTVT.

This clonotype was seen repeatedly, ten times or more. J is TRBJ2-5 and V is TRBV10-3, with 8 positions matching TRBD2. With 4 bases clipped from V and 5 bases from J, the junction kept 9 bases outside the gene matches. CDR1 is ENHRY and CDR2 is SYGVKD in the germline V gene. This CDR3 has 15 residues. The CDR3 bases are TGTGCCATCAGTGGGGATCGGGAGGGCCGGGAGACCCAGTACTTC. This codes for CAISGDREGRETQYF.

This clonotype was observed a few times. CDR3 protein: CATSTRDTSYNEQFF. CDR3 DNA: TGTGCCACCAGCACACGGGACACCTCCTACAATGAGCAGTTCTTC. V and J are TRBV15 and TRBJ2-1; TRBD1 is a possible D gene (6 bases). Germline CDR1 and CDR2: LNHNV and YYDKDF (reference sequence). CDR3 length: 15 residues. Trimming cost V 4 bases and J 0 bases, with 10 bases left between them.

A note on this clonotype: A read error may explain this, as a much larger clone is one base away. This chain links TRBV20-1 with TRBJ2-7; 11 bases are a match to TRBD2. CDR1 and CDR2 (germline): DFQATT, SNEGSKA (reference sequence). CDR3 size: 13 residues. V trimming: 5 bases; J trimming: 6 bases; junction bases outside the gene matches: 6. CDR3 protein: CSAARLAGPEQYF. The CDR3 bases are TGCAGTGCTGCGAGACTAGCGGGGCCCGAGCAGTACTTC.

This clonotype has ten or more counts. The chain recombines TRBV3-1 with TRBJ1-2; D remains ambiguous. The CDR3 extends over 12 amino acids. Germline-derived CDR1 and CDR2 are LGHDT and YNNKEL (reference sequence). Trimming took off 5 bases at V and 4 bases at J, with 8 bases between the two ends. The CDR3 here is CASSAVGYGYTF. CDR3 DNA sequence: TGTGCCAGCAGCGCAGTTGGCTATGGCTACACCTTC.

This clonotype was counted many times. The V call is TRBV3-1, the J call TRBJ2-7, with D unresolved. Trimming pared 4 bases from V and 1 base from J, leaving 5 bases between. Germline-derived CDR1 and CDR2 are LGHDT and YNNKEL (reference sequence). This CDR3 region has 12 residues. CDR3 in amino acids: CASSRWSYEQYF. Here the CDR3 DNA reads TGTGCCAGCAGCCGCTGGTCCTACGAGCAGTACTTC.

There are a few counts of this clonotype. The chain is built from TRBV3-1 and TRBJ1-2, with D uncertain. The CDR3 sequence is 13 residues long. From germline, CDR1 is LGHDT and CDR2 YNNKEL (reference sequence). Between the trimmed V and J ends, which lost 1 base and 5 bases, there was a span of 8 bases. The CDR3 loop is CASSQGGRYGYTF. The DNA of the CDR3 is TGTGCCAGCAGCCAAGGTGGTCGATATGGCTACACCTTC.

The chain couples TRBV11-1 to TRBJ1-1; perhaps TRBD1 as D (5 bases). The length of the CDR3 is 16 residues. CDR1 and CDR2 (germline): SGHAT, FQDESV (reference sequence). V was pared by 5 bases and J by 0 bases, with 16 bases between. This CDR3 reads CASSAGGVSMNTEAFF. DNA for the CDR3: TGTGCCAGCAGCGCCGGGGGGGTTAGCATGAACACTGAAGCTTTCTTT.

In its sample, this clonotype was seen a few times. The CDR3 DNA is TGTGCCAGCAGAAACAAGCAGTACTTC. Its translation is CASRNKQYF. This chain links TRBV7-2 with TRBJ2-7; D remains unclear. The V gene's germline CDR1 is SGHTA and CDR2 FQGNSA. The V gene lost 6 bases and the J gene lost 8 bases, with 5 bases spanning the gap. The CDR3 consists of 9 residues.

This sequence joins TRBV10-3 and TRBJ2-1, with 10 bases matching TRBD1. Losses at the gene ends were 3 bases for V and 3 bases for J; bases not matched to a gene: 2. CDR1 is ENHRY, CDR2 SYGVKD, per germline. CDR3 length equals 15 residues. CDR3 DNA sequence: TGTGCCATCAGTGACCGGACAGGGGGCTACAATGAGCAGTTCTTC. Residues: CAISDRTGGYNEQFF.

Ten or more counts support this clonotype. The chain links TRBV12-3 or TRBV12-4 to TRBJ1-2; possibly TRBD1 for D (6 bases). This CDR3 is built from 12 residues. Trimming left V 3 bases short and J 4 bases short, with 6 bases between. The CDR3 coding sequence is TGTGCCAGCAGTTTGGGGGCCTATGGCTACACCTTC. Amino acids: CASSLGAYGYTF.

This clonotype was detected only a few times. This chain joins TRBV9 and TRBJ2-3, with no clear D. V shed 4 bases and J shed 0 bases, with 12 bases lying between them. The CDR3 sequence is 15 residues long. Germline CDR1 reads SGDLS; CDR2 reads YYNGEE. CDR3 residues: CASSLVQPSTDTQYF. The CDR3 nucleotides read TGTGCCAGCAGCCTAGTCCAGCCCAGCACAGATACGCAGTATTTT.

This clonotype was counted only a few times. The chain recombines TRBV20-1 with TRBJ2-7, with 15 bases fitting TRBD2. CDR1 is DFQATT, CDR2 SNEGSKA, per germline (reference sequence). Trimming removed 4 bases from V and 4 bases from J; junction bases left unmatched: 8. This CDR3 spans 16 amino acids. CDR3 sequence (DNA): TGCAGTGCTACAGGGACTAGCGGGAGGTGGAAGTACGAGCAGTACTTC. It yields the protein CSATGTSGRWKYEQYF.

Details on this clonotype: Sequence at one end of the junction differs from germline and may be a read error. The chain joins TRBV6-1 to TRBJ2-7; weak D call: TRBD1 (6 bases). The CDR3 length is 16 residues. Germline CDR1 MNHNS, CDR2 SASEGT. CDR3 sequence (DNA): TGTGCCAGCAGTGTACGTACCGGGACAAAAGTCTACGGGCAGTACTTC. The encoded protein is CASSVRTGTKVYGQYF.